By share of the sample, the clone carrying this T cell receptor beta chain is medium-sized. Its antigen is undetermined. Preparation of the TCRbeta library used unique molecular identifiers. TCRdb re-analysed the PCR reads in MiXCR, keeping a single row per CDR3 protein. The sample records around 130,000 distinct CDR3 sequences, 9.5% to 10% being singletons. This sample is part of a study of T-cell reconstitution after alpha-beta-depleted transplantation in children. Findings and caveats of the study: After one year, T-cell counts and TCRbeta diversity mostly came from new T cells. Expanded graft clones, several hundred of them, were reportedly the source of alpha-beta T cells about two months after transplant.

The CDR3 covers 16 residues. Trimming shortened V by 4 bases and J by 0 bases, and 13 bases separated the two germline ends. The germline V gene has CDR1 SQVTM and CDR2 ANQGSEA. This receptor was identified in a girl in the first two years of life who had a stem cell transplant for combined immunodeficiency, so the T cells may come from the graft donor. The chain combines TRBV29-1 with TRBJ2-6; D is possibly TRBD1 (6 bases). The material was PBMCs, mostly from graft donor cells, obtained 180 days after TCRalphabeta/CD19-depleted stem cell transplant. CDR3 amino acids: CSVVGGQSSGANVLTF. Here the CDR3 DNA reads TGCAGCGTTGTAGGAGGACAGAGCTCTGGGGCCAACGTCCTGACTTTC.